The clone carrying this T cell receptor beta chain was observed many times. Its target is not known. Germline CDR1 reads SGHTA; CDR2 reads FQGNSA. The CDR3 has 15 amino acids. V lost 1 base, J lost 0 bases, and 8 bases lay in between. This entry comes from a study of T cells after yellow fever vaccination. Study findings and constraints: Subsequent to the booster, the majority of primary-vaccination clones reappeared (approximately 95% CD4, 85% to 90% CD8). One caveat is that FACS-sorted repertoires could contain abundant clonotypes contaminating from the bulk population. There was a small share of clonotypes that showed up in both the CD4 and CD8 compartments. Weaker, the secondary response had a peak occurring faster, on day 5 versus 15.

TCRdb used MiXCR to reprocess the 5' RACE reads, holding one entry per CDR3 protein. The repertoire holds 110,000 or so distinct CDR3 sequences, with more than 5.5% as singletons. The chain links TRBV7-2 to TRBJ2-3; D is unresolved. This specimen consisted of CD4+ T cells sorted from PBMCs, obtained roughly seven weeks after the first yellow fever vaccination. The origin of this receptor is a man younger than 35 who received the YFV17D yellow fever vaccine. In nucleotides, the CDR3 is TGTGCCAGCAGCTTAGTGGACGGGAGCACAGATACGCAGTATTTT. It codes for CASSLVDGSTDTQYF.